This T cell receptor beta chain was sequenced during a study of blood T cell repertoires in COVID-19. For the study at large: Sample material is recorded as cDNA or gDNA derived from T cells, B-cell-depleted T cells, or PBMCs.

This table comes from immunoSEQ multiplex PCR, and its TCRdb copy is limited to in-frame clones, with some not included. This table has approximately 130,000 clones, about four fifths appearing once. The CDR3 totals 13 residues. Germline CDR1 and CDR2: LGHDT and YNNKEL (reference sequence). The V gene lost 2 bases and the J gene lost 3 bases, with 8 bases spanning the gap. The gene calls are TRBV3-1 (or the pseudogene TRBV3-2) and TRBJ2-7; D is ambiguous. The sequencing input was peripheral blood. This TCR derives from a human donor in a cohort sampled during active COVID-19. CDR3 protein: CASSQLFFYEQYF. The CDR3 DNA reads TGTGCCAGCAGCCAACTTTTCTTCTACGAGCAGTACTTC.